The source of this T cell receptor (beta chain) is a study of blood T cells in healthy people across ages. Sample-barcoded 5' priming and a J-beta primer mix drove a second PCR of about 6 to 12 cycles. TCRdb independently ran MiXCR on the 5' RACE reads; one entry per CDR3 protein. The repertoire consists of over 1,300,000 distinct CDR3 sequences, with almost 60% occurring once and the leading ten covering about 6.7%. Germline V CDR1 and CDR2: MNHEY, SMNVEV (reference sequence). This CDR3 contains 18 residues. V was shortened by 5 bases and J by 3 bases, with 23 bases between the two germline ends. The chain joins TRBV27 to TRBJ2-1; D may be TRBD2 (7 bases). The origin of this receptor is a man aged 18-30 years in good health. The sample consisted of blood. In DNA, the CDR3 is TGTGCCAGCAGTCCGACTGAGACTAACGGGGGGCTCTACAATGAGCAGTTCTTC. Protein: CASSPTETNGGLYNEQFF.